This entry features one T cell receptor beta chain sequence. The antigen remains undetermined. The source of the sample is a study of OX40 agonist ivuxolimab in advanced cancers. Background on the study: Two cutaneous melanoma patients and one hepatocellular carcinoma patient, three in all, had partial responses. The study, taken as a whole, reports: Clonal expansion was seen in CD4+ and CD8+ blood T cells by week 6 at 0.1 to 3.0 mg/kg. In CD8+ T cells, expanded clones were on average more numerous than in CD4+. Certain nonresponders likewise exhibited a low normalized T-cell clonal expansion.

Germline V gives CDR1 MNHNS, CDR2 SASEGT. The CDR3 runs to 12 residues. The ends were cut back, 1 base at V and 4 bases at J, with 1 base in the middle. The method was immunoSEQ multiplex PCR; TCRdb's version includes in-frame clones alone and lacks a portion of them. The sample consists of 80,000 to 95,000 clones, approximately 90% of them appearing once. V usage is TRBV6-1 and J usage is TRBJ2-2; D unresolved. Sample: CD4+ or CD8+ T cells sorted from blood, taken in a trial of the OX40 agonist ivuxolimab. This receptor was identified in an adult with an advanced solid tumor such as melanoma, head and neck, liver or kidney cancer. The CDR3 reads CASSEVTGELFF. The CDR3 region has the DNA TGTGCCAGCAGTGAAGTCACCGGGGAGCTGTTTTTT.